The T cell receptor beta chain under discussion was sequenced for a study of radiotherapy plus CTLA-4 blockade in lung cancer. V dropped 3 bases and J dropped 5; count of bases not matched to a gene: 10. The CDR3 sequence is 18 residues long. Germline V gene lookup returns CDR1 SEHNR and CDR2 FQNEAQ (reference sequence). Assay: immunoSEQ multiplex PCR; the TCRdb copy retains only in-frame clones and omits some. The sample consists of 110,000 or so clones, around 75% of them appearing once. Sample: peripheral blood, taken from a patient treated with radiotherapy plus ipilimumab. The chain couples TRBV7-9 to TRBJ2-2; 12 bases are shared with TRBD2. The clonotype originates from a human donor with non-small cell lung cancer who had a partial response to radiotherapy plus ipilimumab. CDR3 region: CASSLPFRLAGETGELFF. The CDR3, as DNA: TGTGCCAGCAGCTTGCCGTTCCGACTAGCGGGAGAGACCGGGGAGCTGTTTTTT.